The clone carrying this T cell receptor (beta chain) appeared a few times. Its antigen is as yet unknown. Using a J-beta primer mix together with a sample-barcoded 5' primer, a second PCR was run for roughly 6 to 12 cycles. One entry per CDR3 protein, called by TCRdb with MiXCR from the 5' RACE reads. The table shows more than 1 million distinct CDR3 sequences, with 40% to 45% occurring only once. This sample was included in a study of blood T cells in healthy people across ages. The wider study: Template switching picked up about one barcoded beta molecule for each two T cells.

Staff drew about 10 milliliters of peripheral blood from each donor. This CDR3 spans 14 amino acids. From germline, CDR1 is MNHEY and CDR2 SVGAGI. V was trimmed by 2 bases and J by 5 bases, leaving 10 bases between them. General study results and limits: A conclusive naive versus antigen-experienced comparison was prevented by the unsorted PBMCs.

This TCR was sampled from a woman aged 60 to 75 in good health. This chain joins TRBV6-5 and TRBJ2-4, with D perhaps being TRBD1 or TRBD2 (7 bases each). What was sequenced was blood. The CDR3 region is CASSYQGGQNIQYF. CDR3 nucleotides: TGTGCCAGCAGTTACCAGGGGGGGCAAAACATTCAGTACTTC.